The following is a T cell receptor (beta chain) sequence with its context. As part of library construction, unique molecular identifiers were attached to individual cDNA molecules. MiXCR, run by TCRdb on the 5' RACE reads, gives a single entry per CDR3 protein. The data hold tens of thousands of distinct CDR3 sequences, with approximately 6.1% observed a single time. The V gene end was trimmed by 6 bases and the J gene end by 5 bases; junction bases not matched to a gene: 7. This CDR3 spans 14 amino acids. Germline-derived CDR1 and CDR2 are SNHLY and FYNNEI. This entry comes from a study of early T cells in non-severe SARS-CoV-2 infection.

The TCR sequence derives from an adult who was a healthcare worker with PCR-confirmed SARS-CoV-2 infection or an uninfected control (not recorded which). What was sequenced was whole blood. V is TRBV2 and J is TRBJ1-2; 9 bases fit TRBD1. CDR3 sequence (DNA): TGTGCCAGCAGGAGGGACAGGGATTTTTATGGCTACACCTTC. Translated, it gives CASRRDRDFYGYTF.